This entry is about one T cell receptor beta chain. The antigen is unknown. This sample stems from a study of cytotoxic CD8 clonotypes in ibrutinib-treated CLL. About the study: Samples had a mean of roughly 250,000 productive templates and some 94,000 productive rearrangements. Study-wide results and limits: Sampling times, which were not matched between the groups, differed between sustained-remission patients and progressing patients.

This CDR3 has 13 amino acids. Germline-derived CDR1 and CDR2 are KGHSH and LQKENI. Unmatched junction bases numbered 6, after V lost 3 bases and J lost 8 bases. Here immunoSEQ multiplex PCR was the method, and the copy in TCRdb shows in-frame clones only, minus some. The sample lists about 7,600 clones, roughly three quarters occurring once. The source was PBMCs, collected before ibrutinib treatment. The TCR was taken from a human donor with chronic lymphocytic leukemia. The chain has TRBV18 and TRBJ1-1; 7 bases map to TRBD1. This chain's CDR3 is CASSPSDRTEAFF. The CDR3 region has the DNA TGTGCCAGCTCACCTTCGGACAGGACCGAAGCTTTCTTT.